A few counts support the clone carrying this TCR beta chain. The antigen remains undetermined. The V and J ends lost 7 bases and 11 bases respectively, with 22 bases between them. The CDR3 consists of 14 residues. CDR1 is MNHEY and CDR2 is SMNVEV in the germline V gene (reference sequence). TCRdb re-called the reads through MiXCR, storing one row per CDR3 protein. The sample has approximately 1,000,000 distinct CDR3 sequences; approximately 30% are singletons. The data belong to a study of T cell repertoires in cytomegalovirus infection. Across the whole study: It was recently identified HLA-C-restricted and well-studied HLA-B-restricted CMV epitopes that the study used. Through public TCR beta signatures, both CMV infection and matching HLA type were indicated.

The chain has TRBV27 and TRBJ2-3, with a possible D match to TRBD2 (7 bases). This receptor was obtained from a human donor in good health (CMV status not recorded). Some clones in this sample may be carry-over from other donors' samples. The specimen was cultured CD8+ T cells from PBMCs, collected from culture after CMV antigen stimulation. The CDR3 DNA sequence: TGTGCCAGCATTGGGGGGGCATGGGGAATGAGGCAGTATTTT. Amino acid sequence: CASIGGAWGMRQYF.